This T cell receptor (beta chain) was profiled in a study of T cells in Graves' hyperthyroidism and ophthalmopathy. In its sample, this clonotype was seen a few times. V was pared by 7 bases and J by 6 bases, with 11 bases between. In germline, CDR1 is MNHEY, CDR2 SVGEGT. The CDR3 runs 12 residues. It was RNA transcripts that yielded the amplified TCR beta CDR3 regions. An initial round of RT-PCR targeting the TCR CDR3 relied on the HTBI primer set. TCRdb recomputed calls from the multiplex PCR reads with MiXCR, one row per CDR3 protein. Of approximately 640,000 distinct CDR3 sequences in the sample, around 16% are singletons; the top ten hold 3.8%. Stable Graves' hyperthyroidism denoted no ophthalmopathy progression over 18 months.

Sequenced input: blood. The sequence came from a woman younger than 45 with Graves' hyperthyroidism. The rearrangement joins TRBV6-2 or TRBV6-3 to TRBJ2-3; D ambiguous. This chain's CDR3 is CASKSLGDTQYF. The CDR3, as DNA: TGTGCCAGCAAATCGTTAGGCGATACGCAGTATTTT.